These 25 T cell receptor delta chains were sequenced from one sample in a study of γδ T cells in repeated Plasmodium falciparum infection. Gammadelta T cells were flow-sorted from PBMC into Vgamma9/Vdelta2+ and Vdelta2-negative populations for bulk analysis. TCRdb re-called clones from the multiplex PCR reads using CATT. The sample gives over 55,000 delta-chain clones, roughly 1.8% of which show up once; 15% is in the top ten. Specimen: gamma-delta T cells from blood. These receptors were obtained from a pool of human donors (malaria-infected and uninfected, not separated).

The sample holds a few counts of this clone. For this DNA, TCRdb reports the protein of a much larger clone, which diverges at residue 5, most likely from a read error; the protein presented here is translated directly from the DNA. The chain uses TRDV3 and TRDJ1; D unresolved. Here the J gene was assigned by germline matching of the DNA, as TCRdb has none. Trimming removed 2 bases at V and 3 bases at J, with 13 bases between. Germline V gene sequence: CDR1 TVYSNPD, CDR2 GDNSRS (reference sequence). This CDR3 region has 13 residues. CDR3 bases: TGTGCCTTTTGTGTCTTTAACTCCGATAAACTCATCTTT. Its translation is CAFCVFNSDKLIF.

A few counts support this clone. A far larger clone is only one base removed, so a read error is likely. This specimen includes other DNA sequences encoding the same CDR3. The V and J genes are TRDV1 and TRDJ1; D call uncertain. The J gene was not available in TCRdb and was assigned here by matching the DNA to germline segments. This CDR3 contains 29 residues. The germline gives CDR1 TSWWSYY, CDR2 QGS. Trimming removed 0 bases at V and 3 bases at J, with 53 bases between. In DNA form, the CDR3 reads TGTGCTCTTGGGGAACTAGGCCCCCTTGAGAGTGGAACCGAAACGCCCAGTGCTCCCGCCGTCCGATATTCCGATAAACTCATCTTT. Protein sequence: CALGELGPLESGTETPSAPAVRYSDKLIF.

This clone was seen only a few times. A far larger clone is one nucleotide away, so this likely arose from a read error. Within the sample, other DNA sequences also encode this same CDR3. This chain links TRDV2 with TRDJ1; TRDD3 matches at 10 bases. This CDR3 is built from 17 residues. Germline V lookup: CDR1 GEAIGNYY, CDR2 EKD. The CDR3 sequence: CACDAVLGDANTDKLIF. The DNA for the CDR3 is TGCGCCTGTGACGCCGTACTGGGGGATGCCAATACCGATAAACTCATCTTT.

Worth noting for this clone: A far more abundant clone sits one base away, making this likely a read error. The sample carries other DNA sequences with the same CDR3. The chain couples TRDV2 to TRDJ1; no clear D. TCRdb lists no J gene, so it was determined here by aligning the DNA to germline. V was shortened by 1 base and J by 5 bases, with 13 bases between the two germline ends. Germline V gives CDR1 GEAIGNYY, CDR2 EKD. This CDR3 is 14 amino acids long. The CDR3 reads CACDTAGRRDKLIF. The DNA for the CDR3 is TGTGCCTGTGACACTGCAGGGCGGAGGGATAAACTCATCTTT.

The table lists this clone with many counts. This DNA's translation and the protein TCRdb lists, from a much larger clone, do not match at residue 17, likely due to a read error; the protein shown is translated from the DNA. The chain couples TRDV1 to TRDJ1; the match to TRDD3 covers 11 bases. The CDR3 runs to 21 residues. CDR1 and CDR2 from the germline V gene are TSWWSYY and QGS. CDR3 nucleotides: TGTGCTCTTGGGCTAACCTTCCTACCCGTACTGGGGGATAATCCCACCGGTAAACTCATCTTT. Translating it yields CALGLTFLPVLGDNPTGKLIF.

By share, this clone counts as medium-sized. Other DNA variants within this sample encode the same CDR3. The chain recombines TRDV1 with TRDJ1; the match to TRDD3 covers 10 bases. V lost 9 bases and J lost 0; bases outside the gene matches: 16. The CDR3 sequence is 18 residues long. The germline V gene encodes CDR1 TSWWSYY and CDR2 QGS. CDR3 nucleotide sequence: TGTGCTCTCTGCTTCCTGCAACTTACTGGGGGATACACCGATAAACTCATCTTT. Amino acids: CALCFLQLTGGYTDKLIF.

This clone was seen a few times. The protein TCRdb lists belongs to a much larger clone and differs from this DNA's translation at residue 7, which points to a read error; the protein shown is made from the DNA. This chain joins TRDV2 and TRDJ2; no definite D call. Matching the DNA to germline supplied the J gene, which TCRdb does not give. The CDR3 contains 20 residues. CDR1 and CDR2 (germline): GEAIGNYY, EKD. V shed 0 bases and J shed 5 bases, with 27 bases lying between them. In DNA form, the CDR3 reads TGTGCCTGTGACACCGTGTCCCAGGGTGAAGGCGGTACGACAACAGCACAACTCTTCTTT. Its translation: CACDTVSQGEGGTTTAQLFF.

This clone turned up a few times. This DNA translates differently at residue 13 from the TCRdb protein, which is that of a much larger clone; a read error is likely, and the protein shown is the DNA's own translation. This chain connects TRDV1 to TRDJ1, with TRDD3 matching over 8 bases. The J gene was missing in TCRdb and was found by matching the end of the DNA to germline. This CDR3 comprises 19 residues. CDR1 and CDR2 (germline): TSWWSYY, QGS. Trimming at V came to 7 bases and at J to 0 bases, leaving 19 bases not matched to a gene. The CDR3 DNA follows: TGTGCTCTTGCCCCAGACTGGGTCTGGGGGAAAAATGACACCGATAAACTCATCTTT. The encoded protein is CALAPDWVWGKNDTDKLIF.

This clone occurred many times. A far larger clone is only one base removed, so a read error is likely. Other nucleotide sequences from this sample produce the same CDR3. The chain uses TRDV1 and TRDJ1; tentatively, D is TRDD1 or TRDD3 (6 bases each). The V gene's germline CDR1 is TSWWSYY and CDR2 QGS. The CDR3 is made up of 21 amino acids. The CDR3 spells CALGSPPGKYGSGADTDKLIF. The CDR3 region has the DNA TGTGCTCTTGGGTCCCCTCCAGGGAAATACGGTTCTGGGGCCGACACCGATAAGCTCATCTTT.

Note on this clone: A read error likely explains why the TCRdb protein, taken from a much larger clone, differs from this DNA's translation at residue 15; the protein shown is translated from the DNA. The CDR3 protein is CASSATFRYWGIPPSLDKLIF. DNA of the CDR3: TGTGCCTCTTCGGCTACCTTCAGGTACTGGGGGATACCGCCTTCCCTCGATAAACTCATCTTT. The V and J genes are TRDV3 and TRDJ1, with 12 bases fitting TRDD3. TCRdb carries no J gene annotation; the J gene was assigned here by matching the DNA with germline. The CDR3 totals 21 residues. Germline CDR1 reads TVYSNPD; CDR2 reads GDNSRS (reference sequence). The J segment lost 4 bases and the V segment lost 4 bases, leaving 28 bases of the junction unmatched.

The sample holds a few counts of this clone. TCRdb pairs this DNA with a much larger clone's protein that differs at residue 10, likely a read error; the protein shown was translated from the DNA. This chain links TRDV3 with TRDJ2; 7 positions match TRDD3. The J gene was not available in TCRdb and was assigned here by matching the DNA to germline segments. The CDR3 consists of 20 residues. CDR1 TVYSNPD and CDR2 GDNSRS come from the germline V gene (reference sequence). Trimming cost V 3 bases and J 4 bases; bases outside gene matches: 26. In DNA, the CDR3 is TGTGCCTTAAAGAATATCCCCCCAGCACAGGTGGGGGAAACGACAGCACAACTCTTCTTT. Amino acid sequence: CALKNIPPAQVGETTAQLFF.

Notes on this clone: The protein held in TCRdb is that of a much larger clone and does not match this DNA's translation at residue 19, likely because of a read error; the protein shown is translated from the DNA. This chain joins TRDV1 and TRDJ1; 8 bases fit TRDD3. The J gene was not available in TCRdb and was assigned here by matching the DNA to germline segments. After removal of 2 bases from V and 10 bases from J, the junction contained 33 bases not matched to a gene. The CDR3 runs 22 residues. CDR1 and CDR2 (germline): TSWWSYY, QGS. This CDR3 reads CALGESHALRIRGIEDTGRLIF. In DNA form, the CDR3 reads TGTGCTCTTGGGGAATCTCACGCCCTACGCATTCGGGGGATAGAGGACACCGGTAGACTCATCTTT.

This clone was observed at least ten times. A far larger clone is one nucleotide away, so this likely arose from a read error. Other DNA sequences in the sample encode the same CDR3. Here the CDR3 DNA reads TGTGCCTGTGACACCGCATGGGGTACTGGGGGATACTATCCGTACACTGATAAACTCATCTTT. Translating it yields CACDTAWGTGGYYPYTDKLIF. This chain uses TRDV2 with TRDJ1, with TRDD3 identical over 12 bases. CDR1 and CDR2 (germline): GEAIGNYY, EKD. The CDR3 spans 21 residues.

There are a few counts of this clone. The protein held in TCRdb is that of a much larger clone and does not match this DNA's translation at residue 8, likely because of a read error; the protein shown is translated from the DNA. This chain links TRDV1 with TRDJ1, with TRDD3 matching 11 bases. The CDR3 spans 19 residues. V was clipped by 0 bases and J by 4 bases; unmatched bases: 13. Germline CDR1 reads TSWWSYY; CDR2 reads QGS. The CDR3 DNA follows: TGTGCTCTTGGGGAACTTCCTCGCAACTGGGGGATATGCAACGATAAACTCATCTTT. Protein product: CALGELPRNWGICNDKLIF.

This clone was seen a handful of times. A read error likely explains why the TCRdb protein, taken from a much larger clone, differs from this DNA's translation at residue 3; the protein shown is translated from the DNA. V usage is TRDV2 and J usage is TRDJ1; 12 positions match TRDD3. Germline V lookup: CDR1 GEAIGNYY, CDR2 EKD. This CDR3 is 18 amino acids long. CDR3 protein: CARDTLLGDTFPPDKLIF. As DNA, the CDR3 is TGTGCCCGTGACACCTTACTGGGGGATACATTCCCTCCCGATAAACTCATCTTT.

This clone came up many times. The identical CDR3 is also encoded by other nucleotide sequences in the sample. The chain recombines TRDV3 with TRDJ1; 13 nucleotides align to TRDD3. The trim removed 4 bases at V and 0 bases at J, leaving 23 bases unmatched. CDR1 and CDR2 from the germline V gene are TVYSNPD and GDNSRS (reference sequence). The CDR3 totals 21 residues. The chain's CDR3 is CASTSSLRYTGGYGYTDKLIF. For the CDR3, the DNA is TGTGCCTCCACATCTTCCTTACGGTACACTGGGGGATACGGTTACACCGATAAACTCATCTTT.

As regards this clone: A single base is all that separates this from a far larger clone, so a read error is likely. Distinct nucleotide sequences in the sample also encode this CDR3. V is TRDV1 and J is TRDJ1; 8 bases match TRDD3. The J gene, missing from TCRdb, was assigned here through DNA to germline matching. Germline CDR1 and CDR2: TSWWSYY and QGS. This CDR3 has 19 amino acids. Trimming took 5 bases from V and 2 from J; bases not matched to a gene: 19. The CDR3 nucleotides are TGTGCTCTTGGGCCACGTGGCGGGGGGGATAACGGTGGGACCGATAAACTCATCTTT. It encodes CALGPRGGGDNGGTDKLIF.

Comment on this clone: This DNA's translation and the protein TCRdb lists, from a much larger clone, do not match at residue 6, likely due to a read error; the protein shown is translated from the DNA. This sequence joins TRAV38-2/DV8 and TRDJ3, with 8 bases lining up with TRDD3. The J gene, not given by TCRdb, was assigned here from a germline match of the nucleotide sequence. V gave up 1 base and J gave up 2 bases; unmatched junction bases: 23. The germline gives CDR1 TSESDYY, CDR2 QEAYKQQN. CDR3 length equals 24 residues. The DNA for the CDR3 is TGTGCTTATAGGAGCCGGTACCGCCCTCCTACTGGGGGCCAGAGCCCCTGGGACACCCGACAGATGTTTTTC. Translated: CAYRSRYRPPTGGQSPWDTRQMFF.

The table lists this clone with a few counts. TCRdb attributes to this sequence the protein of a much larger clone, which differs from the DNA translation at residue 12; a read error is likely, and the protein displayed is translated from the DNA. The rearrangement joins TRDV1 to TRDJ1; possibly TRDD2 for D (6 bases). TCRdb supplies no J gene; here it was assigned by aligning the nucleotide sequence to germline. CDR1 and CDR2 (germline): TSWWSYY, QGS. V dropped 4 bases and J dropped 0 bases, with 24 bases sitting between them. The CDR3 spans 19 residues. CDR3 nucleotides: TGTGCTCTTGGGGTCGCCTTCCCAACAACTAATCTCTACACCGATAAACTCATCTTT. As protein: CALGVAFPTTNLYTDKLIF.

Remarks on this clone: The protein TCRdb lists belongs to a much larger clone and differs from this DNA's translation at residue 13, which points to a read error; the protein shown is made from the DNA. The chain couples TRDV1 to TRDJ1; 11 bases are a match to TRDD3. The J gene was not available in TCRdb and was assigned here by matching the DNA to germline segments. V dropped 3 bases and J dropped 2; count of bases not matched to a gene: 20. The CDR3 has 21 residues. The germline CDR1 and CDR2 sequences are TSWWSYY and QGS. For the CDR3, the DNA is TGTGCTCTTGGGGAGGTTAGGGGTAAACTGGGGGATATGCCGGGGACCGATAAACTCATCTTT. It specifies CALGEVRGKLGDMPGTDKLIF.

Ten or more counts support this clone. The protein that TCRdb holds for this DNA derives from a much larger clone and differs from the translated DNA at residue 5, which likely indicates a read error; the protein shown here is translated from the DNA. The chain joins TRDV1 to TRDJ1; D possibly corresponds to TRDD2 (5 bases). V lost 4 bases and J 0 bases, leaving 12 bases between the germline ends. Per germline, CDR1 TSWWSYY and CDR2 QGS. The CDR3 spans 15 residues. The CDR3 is CALGGFLAYTDKLIF. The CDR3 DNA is TGTGCTCTTGGGGGGTTCCTTGCGTACACCGATAAACTCATCTTT.

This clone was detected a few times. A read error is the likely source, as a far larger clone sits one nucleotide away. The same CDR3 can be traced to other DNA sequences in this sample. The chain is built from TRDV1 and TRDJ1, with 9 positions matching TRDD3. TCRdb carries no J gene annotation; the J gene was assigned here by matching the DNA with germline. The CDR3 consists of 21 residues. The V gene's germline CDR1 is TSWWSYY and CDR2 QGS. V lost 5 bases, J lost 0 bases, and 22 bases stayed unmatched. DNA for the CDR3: TGTGCTCTTGGGCTCCTCCCTGACGTACTGGGGGACCAACCTAACACCGATAAACTCATCTTT. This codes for CALGLLPDVLGDQPNTDKLIF.

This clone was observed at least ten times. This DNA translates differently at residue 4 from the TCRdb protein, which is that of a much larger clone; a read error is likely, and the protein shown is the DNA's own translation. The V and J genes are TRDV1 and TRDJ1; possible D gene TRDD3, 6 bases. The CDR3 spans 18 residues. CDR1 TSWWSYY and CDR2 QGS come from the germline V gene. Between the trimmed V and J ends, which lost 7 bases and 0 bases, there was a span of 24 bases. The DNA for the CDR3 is TGTGCTCTTGAGAAAATAAGTGGGGGGTGGCGGTACACCGATAAACTCATCTTT. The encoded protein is CALEKISGGWRYTDKLIF.

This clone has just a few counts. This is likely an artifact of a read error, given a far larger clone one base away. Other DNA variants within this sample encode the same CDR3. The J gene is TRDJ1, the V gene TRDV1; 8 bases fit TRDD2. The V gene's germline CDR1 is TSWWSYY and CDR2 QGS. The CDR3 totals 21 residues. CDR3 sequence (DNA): TGCGCTCTTGGGGACTCTTCCTACGGGAATGGGGTCATATGTGTCACCGATAAACTCATCTTT. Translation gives CALGDSSYGNGVICVTDKLIF.

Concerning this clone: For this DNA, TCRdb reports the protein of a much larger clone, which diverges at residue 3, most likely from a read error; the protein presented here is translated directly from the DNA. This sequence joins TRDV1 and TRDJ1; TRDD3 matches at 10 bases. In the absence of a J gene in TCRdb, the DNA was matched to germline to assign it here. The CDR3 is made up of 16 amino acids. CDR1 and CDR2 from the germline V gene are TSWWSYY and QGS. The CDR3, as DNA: TGTGCTCCTGGGGGCCTCCCGAGGGGGGGGATACGCAAACTCATCTTT. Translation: CAPGGLPRGGIRKLIF.